One and the same sample provided the 25 T cell receptor beta chains below, sequenced in a study of a mutant IDH1 vaccine in newly diagnosed glioma. This sample's time point: week 23, last vaccination. It was 300 ug of mutant IDH1 20-mer peptide that made up each vaccine dose, given with topical imiquimod. No antigen has been assigned to these receptors. The method was immunoSEQ multiplex PCR; TCRdb's version includes in-frame clones alone and lacks a portion of them. The profile covers roughly 74,000 clones, with around 85% appearing a single time and 0.77% taken by the ten largest. The input for sequencing was PBMCs, taken from a glioma patient whose treatment included an IDH1 peptide vaccine. The receptors were sampled from a woman between 45 and 65 years old with glioma.

This sequence joins TRBV6-5 and TRBJ2-4, with 9 positions matching TRBD1. The CDR3 has 14 residues. Germline V gives CDR1 MNHEY, CDR2 SVGAGI. With 6 bases clipped from V and 7 bases from J, the junction kept 7 bases outside the gene matches. The DNA for the CDR3 is TGTGCCAGCAGCCTACAGGGGGCTAAGAACATTCAGTACTTC. Its protein is CASSLQGAKNIQYF.

The chain joins TRBV28 to TRBJ2-5; the D call may be TRBD1 or TRBD2 (5 bases each). CDR1 is MDHEN and CDR2 is SYDVKM in the germline V gene. The CDR3 has 15 residues. V dropped 7 bases and J dropped 4 bases, with 19 bases sitting between them. CDR3: CASTDRDVRGETQYF. CDR3 sequence (DNA): TGTGCCAGCACCGACCGGGACGTACGCGGAGAGACCCAGTACTTC.

This clone has just a few counts. The V call is TRBV29-1, the J call TRBJ1-1, with D tentatively TRBD1 (5 bases). The CDR3 contains 14 residues. The V gene's germline CDR1 is SQVTM and CDR2 ANQGSEA. V was clipped by 6 bases and J by 0 bases, with 14 bases between them. CDR3 DNA: TGCAGCGTCCAACAGGTAATTCTGAACACTGAAGCTTTCTTT. Its protein is CSVQQVILNTEAFF.

The J gene is TRBJ1-2, the V gene TRBV5-4; TRBD1 might be the D (5 bases). This CDR3 is built from 14 residues. Trimming took 0 bases from V and 6 from J, leaving 12 bases between them. CDR1 is SGHNT and CDR2 is YYREEE in the germline V gene (reference sequence). CDR3 in amino acids: CASSLAIGANGYTF. In DNA, the CDR3 is TGTGCCAGCAGCTTGGCCATAGGGGCGAATGGCTACACCTTC.

This rearrangement joins TRBV18 to TRBJ2-2; 10 bases line up with TRBD2. The V segment lost 3 bases and the J segment 6 bases; nucleotides outside the gene matches: 7. Germline-derived CDR1 and CDR2 are KGHSH and LQKENI. This CDR3 has 16 residues. The CDR3 sequence: CASSPRLAGEAGELFF. In DNA, the CDR3 is TGTGCCAGCTCACCGAGGCTAGCGGGAGAAGCCGGGGAGCTGTTTTTT.

The CDR3: CASSLAGADNEQFF. CDR3 nucleotide sequence: TGTGCCAGCAGCTTAGCAGGGGCTGACAATGAGCAGTTCTTC. The rearrangement links TRBV7-9 to TRBJ2-1; possible D gene TRBD1, 5 bases. Trimming stripped 0 bases from V and 5 bases from J, with 8 bases between. Looked up from germline, CDR1 is SEHNR and CDR2 is FQNEAQ (reference sequence). The CDR3 runs to 14 residues.

The chain employs TRBV18 and TRBJ2-3, with D possibly matching TRBD2 (5 bases). The germline V gene has CDR1 KGHSH and CDR2 LQKENI. Deletions cut 4 bases from V and 0 bases from J, with 11 bases between. The CDR3 consists of 15 residues. The CDR3 nucleotides are TGTGCCAGCTCACAATTTGGCGGGAGCACAGATACGCAGTATTTT. Translated, it gives CASSQFGGSTDTQYF.

This sequence joins TRBV5-4 and TRBJ2-1; TRBD2 aligns across 8 bases. The CDR3 is 16 residues long. CDR1 and CDR2 from the germline V gene are SGHNT and YYREEE (reference sequence). With 4 bases clipped from V and 0 bases from J, the junction kept 6 bases outside the gene matches. CDR3 sequence (DNA): TGTGCCAGCAGCACCGGGGGGGGGAGCTCCTACAATGAGCAGTTCTTC. Translating gives CASSTGGGSSYNEQFF.

This clone was detected once. The chain joins TRBV10-2 to TRBJ2-7, with TRBD1 identical over 12 bases. The CDR3 runs 15 residues. V trimming: 10 bases; J trimming: 1 base; junction bases outside the gene matches: 8. The germline CDR1 and CDR2 sequences are WSHSY and SAAADI. This chain's CDR3 is CATLPGQGASYEQYF. The CDR3 DNA is TGCGCCACACTTCCGGGACAGGGGGCATCCTACGAGCAGTACTTC.

The chain is built from TRBV10-1 and TRBJ2-5; 7 positions match TRBD2. The germline V gene encodes CDR1 WNHNN and CDR2 SYGVQD (reference sequence). This CDR3 region has 15 residues. J gave up 11 bases and V 8 bases, and 20 bases lay outside the gene matches. The CDR3 sequence: CASSPAPGTGREQYF. The CDR3 DNA reads TGCGCCAGCTCGCCTGCCCCGGGCACGGGGAGGGAGCAGTACTTC.

The chain employs TRBV2 and TRBJ2-2; TRBD2 matches at 9 bases. The CDR3 loop spans 15 amino acids. Germline trimming cut 2 bases from V and 4 bases from J; bases unmatched to any gene: 2. The germline gives CDR1 SNHLY, CDR2 FYNNEI. CDR3 protein: CASSEIAGVTGELFF. The DNA of the CDR3 is TGTGCCAGCAGTGAAATAGCGGGAGTCACCGGGGAGCTGTTTTTT.

The V and J genes are TRBV28 and TRBJ1-1; tentatively, D is TRBD1 (6 bases). CDR1 and CDR2 (germline): MDHEN, SYDVKM. Trimming took off 6 bases at V and 11 bases at J, with 22 bases between the two ends. This CDR3 spans 14 amino acids. CDR3 sequence reads: CASSPVGIQGRAFF. In nucleotides, the CDR3 is TGTGCCAGCAGCCCGGTGGGGATACAGGGTCGGGCTTTCTTT.

This clone has a handful of counts. The CDR3: CASSPIFNQPQHF. CDR3 nucleotide sequence: TGTGCCAGCAGCCCTATTTTCAATCAGCCCCAGCATTTT. This rearrangement joins TRBV27 to TRBJ1-5; D ambiguous. Germline V gives CDR1 MNHEY, CDR2 SMNVEV (reference sequence). CDR3 length equals 13 residues. V lost 6 bases and J lost 3, with 9 bases in between.

The chain links TRBV28 to TRBJ2-5; no definite D call. This CDR3 is built from 12 residues. The V gene's germline CDR1 is MDHEN and CDR2 SYDVKM. Trimming stripped 6 bases from V and 2 bases from J, with 7 bases between. In DNA, the CDR3 is TGTGCCAGCAGCCGGTCACAAGAGACCCAGTACTTC. Protein sequence: CASSRSQETQYF. Combining the CDR3 with reference TRBV28 and TRBJ2-5 gives the whole variable domain DVKVTQSSRYLVKRTGEKVFLECVQDMDHENMFWYRQDPGLGLRLIYFSYDVKMKEKGDIPEGYSVSREKKERFSLILESASTNQTSMYLCASSRSQETQYFGPGTRLLVL.

This chain connects TRBV27 to TRBJ2-3, with 8 bases fitting TRBD1. The trim removed 4 bases at V and 3 bases at J, leaving 3 bases unmatched. CDR1 and CDR2 from the germline V gene are MNHEY and SMNVEV (reference sequence). The CDR3 runs to 14 residues. CDR3 sequence reads: CASSSGGGTDTQYF. Written as DNA, the CDR3 is TGTGCCAGCAGTTCAGGGGGCGGGACAGATACGCAGTATTTT.

V gene TRBV9 combines with J gene TRBJ1-4, with D possibly being TRBD1 (5 bases). Trimming left V 3 bases short and J 3 bases short, with 12 bases between. Germline CDR1 SGDLS, CDR2 YYNGEE. CDR3 size: 15 residues. CDR3 nucleotides: TGTGCCAGCAGCGAGTCCGGGGGACCTAATGAAAAACTGTTTTTT. Translating it yields CASSESGGPNEKLFF.

This sequence joins TRBV5-1 and TRBJ2-7, with D tentatively TRBD1 (5 bases). Germline CDR1 is SGHRS and CDR2 is YFSETQ. The CDR3 loop spans 14 amino acids. Between the trimmed V and J ends, which lost 0 bases and 1 base, there was a span of 8 bases. CDR3 sequence: CASSLGGMSYEQYF. The DNA for the CDR3 is TGCGCCAGCAGCTTGGGGGGCATGTCCTACGAGCAGTACTTC.

This rearrangement joins TRBV11-3 to TRBJ2-1; 13 bases are a match to TRBD2. Germline CDR1 reads SGHNT; CDR2 reads YENEEA. The V and J ends lost 5 bases and 2 bases, in that order; junction bases with no gene match: 9. CDR3 length: 18 amino acids. DNA of the CDR3: TGTGCCAGCAGCCACGGGACTAGCGGGACCGGAGCCTACAATGAGCAGTTCTTC. It encodes CASSHGTSGTGAYNEQFF.

The chain couples TRBV28 to TRBJ2-7; D perhaps matches TRBD2 (6 bases). Germline lookup yields CDR1 MDHEN and CDR2 SYDVKM. Trimming left V 5 bases short and J 6 bases short, with 17 bases between. The CDR3 totals 14 residues. Written as DNA, the CDR3 is TGTGCCAGCAGTATCGGGACTTCGGCTTCCGAGCAGTACTTC. It translates to CASSIGTSASEQYF.

V and J are TRBV4-1 and TRBJ1-2, with D tentatively TRBD1 (5 bases). Deletions cut 1 base from V and 6 bases from J, with 9 bases between. Germline lookup yields CDR1 MGHRA and CDR2 YSYEKL. The CDR3 spans 13 residues. The CDR3 reads CASSQVAGNGYTF. For the CDR3, the DNA is TGCGCCAGCAGCCAAGTGGCAGGGAATGGCTACACCTTC.

Only a few counts were recorded for this clone. The V and J genes are TRBV29-1 and TRBJ1-1; a weak D match, TRBD1 (5 bases). CDR1 and CDR2 (germline): SQVTM, ANQGSEA. Between the trimmed V and J ends, which lost 3 bases and 1 base, there was a span of 9 bases. The CDR3 extends over 13 amino acids. The CDR3 coding sequence is TGCAGCGTTGATGAGGGGTCGAACACTGAAGCTTTCTTT. Translation: CSVDEGSNTEAFF.

V is TRBV5-1 and J is TRBJ2-7; D is uncertain. The CDR3 loop spans 14 amino acids. The ends were cut back, 0 bases at V and 2 bases at J, with 9 bases in the middle. Germline values: CDR1 SGHRS, CDR2 YFSETQ. CDR3 DNA sequence: TGCGCCAGCAGCTTGGGCAGCAGCACCTACGAGCAGTACTTC. It encodes CASSLGSSTYEQYF.

V usage is TRBV7-2 and J usage is TRBJ1-5; no clear D gene. Trimming shortened V by 0 bases and J by 10 bases, and 10 bases separated the two germline ends. The V gene's germline CDR1 is SGHTA and CDR2 FQGNSA. This CDR3 has 13 residues. DNA of the CDR3: TGTGCCAGCAGCTTAGCCCGGGCTCGACCCCAGCATTTT. This gives the protein CASSLARARPQHF.

With regard to this clone: An end of the junction does not agree with germline; a read error may underlie this. This chain connects TRBV7-7 to TRBJ2-1, with TRBD1 identical over 9 bases. Germline lookup yields CDR1 SSHAT and CDR2 FNYEAQ (reference sequence). CDR3 length: 14 amino acids. The CDR3 DNA follows: TGTGCTAGCAGCCGGACAGGGGTGGGGGATGAGCAGTTCTTC. Its translation is CASSRTGVGDEQFF.

This chain connects TRBV5-1 to TRBJ2-6, with 7 bases identical to TRBD1. J gave up 2 bases and V 1 base, and 0 bases lay outside the gene matches. The CDR3 spans 15 residues. CDR1 is SGHRS, CDR2 YFSETQ, per germline. The CDR3 is CASSLTGAGANVLTF. The CDR3 nucleotides read TGCGCCAGCAGCTTGACAGGGGCTGGGGCCAACGTCCTGACTTTC. The full variable domain, with the rest looked up from reference TRBV5-1 and TRBJ2-6, is KAGVTQTPRYLIKTRGQQVTLSCSPISGHRSVSWYQQTPGQGLQFLFEYFSETQRNKGNFPGRFSGRQFSNSRSEMNVSTLELGDSALYLCASSLTGAGANVLTFGAGSRLTVL.